This record concerns one T cell receptor (beta chain) sequence. Its target is unknown. These data belong to a study of PD-1 blockade in classical Hodgkin lymphoma. Study findings and constraints: Diminished baseline TCR diversity has been reported in newly diagnosed patients relative to healthy donors.

The method was immunoSEQ multiplex PCR; TCRdb's version includes in-frame clones alone and lacks a portion of them. The data show about 9,300 clones, around 92% seen once. The time point is: newly diagnosed, previously untreated cHL patient sample. CD8+ T cells were isolated from thawed PBMCs by magnetic negative selection. The receptor comes from a human donor with classical Hodgkin lymphoma. Source material: CD8+ T cells from blood.

The CDR3: CASSRGEGVYEQFF. The CDR3 coding sequence is TGTGCCAGCAGTCGGGGGGAGGGTGTATATGAGCAGTTCTTC. The chain uses TRBV27 and TRBJ2-1, with TRBD2 matching 7 bases. The germline V gene has CDR1 MNHEY and CDR2 SMNVEV (reference sequence). With 5 bases clipped from V and 8 bases from J, the junction kept 9 bases outside the gene matches. This CDR3 has 14 amino acids.